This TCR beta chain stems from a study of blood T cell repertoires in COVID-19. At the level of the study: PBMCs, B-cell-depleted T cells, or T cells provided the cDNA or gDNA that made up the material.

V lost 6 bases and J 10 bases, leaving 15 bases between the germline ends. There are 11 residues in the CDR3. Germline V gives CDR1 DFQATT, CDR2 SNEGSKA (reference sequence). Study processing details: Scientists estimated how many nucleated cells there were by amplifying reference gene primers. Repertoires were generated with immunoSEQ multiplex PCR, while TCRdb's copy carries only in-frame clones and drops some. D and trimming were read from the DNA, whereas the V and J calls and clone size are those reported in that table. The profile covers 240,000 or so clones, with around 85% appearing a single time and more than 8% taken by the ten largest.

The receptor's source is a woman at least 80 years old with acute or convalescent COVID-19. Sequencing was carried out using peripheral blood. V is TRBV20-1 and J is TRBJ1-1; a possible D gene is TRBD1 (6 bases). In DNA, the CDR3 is TGCAGTGCCTCACCTGCGGGGGCAGCTTTCTTT. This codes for CSASPAGAAFF.